A single T cell receptor beta chain is shown here with its context. The data stem from a study of Ad26.COV2.S vaccination and SARS-CoV-2 variants. Background on the study: Participants got Ad26.COV2.S intramuscularly, once or twice 56 days apart.

CDR1 is SGHTA, CDR2 FQGTGA, per germline. The V end was cut by 0 bases, the J end by 1 base, with 7 bases between. The CDR3 contains 14 residues. The method was immunoSEQ multiplex PCR; TCRdb's version includes in-frame clones alone and lacks a portion of them. Of some 520,000 clones listed, approximately 90% were seen once; the top ten hold roughly 12%. The treatment here: about 20 received Ad26.COV2.S at low or high dose, single or two shots; 5 received placebo; per-sample allocation not given. Vaccine and placebo recipients were sampled on day 63 after the first injection. This adult donor, from Boston, was 18-55 years old. An Ad26 vector expressing Wuhan-strain SARS-CoV-2 spike constituted the vaccine.

This chain joins TRBV7-3 and TRBJ2-7; D assignment may be TRBD1 or TRBD2 (5 bases each). The input for sequencing was peripheral blood, taken in a trial of Ad26.COV2.S vaccine versus placebo. This receptor was identified in a person aged 18-60 years who received the Ad26.COV2.S COVID-19 vaccine or a placebo. This CDR3 reads CASSLTGGSYEQYF. CDR3 in DNA: TGTGCCAGCAGCTTAACTGGGGGTTCCTACGAGCAGTACTTC.